This T cell receptor (beta chain) was identified during a study of blood T cell repertoires in COVID-19. Overall study context: PBMCs, B-cell-depleted T cells, or T cells were the source of the cDNA or gDNA that made up the material.

Per germline, CDR1 LGHNT and CDR2 FRNRAP. The CDR3 covers 14 residues. Trimming removed 6 bases from V and 2 bases from J, with 8 bases in between. Profiling relied on immunoSEQ multiplex PCR, and the TCRdb table lists in-frame clones only, not all of them. This sample has 200,000 to 250,000 clones, with under 90% found just once. Sequencing was carried out using peripheral blood. The receptor was isolated from a woman aged 80 or older with active or convalescent COVID-19. The chain recombines TRBV12-5 with TRBJ2-6, with D tentatively TRBD2 (5 bases). The CDR3 DNA reads TGTGCTAGTGGAAACGGGACTGGGGCCAACGTCCTGACTTTC. Protein sequence: CASGNGTGANVLTF.